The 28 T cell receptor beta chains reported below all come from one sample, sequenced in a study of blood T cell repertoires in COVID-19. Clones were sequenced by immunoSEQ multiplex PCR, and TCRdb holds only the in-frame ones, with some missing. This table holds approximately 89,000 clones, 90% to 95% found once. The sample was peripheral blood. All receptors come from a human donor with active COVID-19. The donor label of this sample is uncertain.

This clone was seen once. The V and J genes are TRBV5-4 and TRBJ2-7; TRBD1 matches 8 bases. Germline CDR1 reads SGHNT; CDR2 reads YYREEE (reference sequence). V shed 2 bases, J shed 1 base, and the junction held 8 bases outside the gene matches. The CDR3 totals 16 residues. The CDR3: CASSFIPGQGSYEQYF. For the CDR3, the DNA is TGTGCCAGCAGCTTTATACCAGGACAGGGTTCCTACGAGCAGTACTTC.

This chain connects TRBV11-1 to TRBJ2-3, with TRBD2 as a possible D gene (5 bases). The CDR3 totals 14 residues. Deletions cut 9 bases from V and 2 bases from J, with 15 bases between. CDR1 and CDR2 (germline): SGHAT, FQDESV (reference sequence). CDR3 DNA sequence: TGTGCCAGTCTTGGCGGGCAGGCCACAGATACGCAGTATTTT. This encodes CASLGGQATDTQYF.

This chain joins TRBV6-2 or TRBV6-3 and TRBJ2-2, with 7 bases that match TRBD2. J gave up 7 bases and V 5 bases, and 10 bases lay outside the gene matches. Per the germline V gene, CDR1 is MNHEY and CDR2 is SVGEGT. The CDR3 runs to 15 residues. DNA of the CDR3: TGTGCCAGCAGTACCCGGCCGGGAGGCGGCGGGGAGCTGTTTTTT. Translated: CASSTRPGGGGELFF.

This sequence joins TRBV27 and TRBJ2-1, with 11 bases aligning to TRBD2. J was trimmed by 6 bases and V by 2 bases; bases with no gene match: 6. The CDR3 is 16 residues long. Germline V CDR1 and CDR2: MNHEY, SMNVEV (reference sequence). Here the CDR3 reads CASSLELAGGANEQFF. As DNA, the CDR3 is TGTGCCAGCAGTTTAGAGCTAGCGGGAGGCGCCAATGAGCAGTTCTTC.

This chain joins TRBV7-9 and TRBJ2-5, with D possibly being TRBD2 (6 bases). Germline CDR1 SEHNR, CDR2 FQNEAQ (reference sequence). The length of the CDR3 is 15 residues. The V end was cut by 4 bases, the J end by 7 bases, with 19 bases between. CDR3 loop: CASSSSWRGIGTQYF. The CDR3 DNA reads TGTGCCAGCAGCTCTAGCTGGCGGGGAATAGGGACCCAGTACTTC.

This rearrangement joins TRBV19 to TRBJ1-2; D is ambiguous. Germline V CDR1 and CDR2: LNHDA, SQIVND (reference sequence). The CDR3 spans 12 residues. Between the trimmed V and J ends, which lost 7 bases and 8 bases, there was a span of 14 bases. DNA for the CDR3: TGTGCCAGTACCGCTCCCCCGGGAGGCTACACCTTC. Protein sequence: CASTAPPGGYTF.

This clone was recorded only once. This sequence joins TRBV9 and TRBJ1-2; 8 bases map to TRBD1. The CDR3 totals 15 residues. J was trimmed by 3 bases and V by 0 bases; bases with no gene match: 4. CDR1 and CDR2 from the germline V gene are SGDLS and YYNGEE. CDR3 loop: CASSVEAGGYYGYTF. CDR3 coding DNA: TGTGCCAGCAGCGTAGAGGCAGGGGGCTACTATGGCTACACCTTC.

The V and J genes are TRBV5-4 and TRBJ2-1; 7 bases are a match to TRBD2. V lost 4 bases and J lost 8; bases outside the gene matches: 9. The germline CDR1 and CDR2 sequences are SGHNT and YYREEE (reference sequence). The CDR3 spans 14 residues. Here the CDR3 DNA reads TGTGCCAGCAGCGCGTCCGGGACTACCCATGAGCAGTTCTTC. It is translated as CASSASGTTHEQFF.

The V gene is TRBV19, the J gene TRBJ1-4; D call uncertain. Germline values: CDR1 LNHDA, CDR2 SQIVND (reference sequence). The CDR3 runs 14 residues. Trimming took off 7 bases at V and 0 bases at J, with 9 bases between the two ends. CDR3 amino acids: CASTYTATNEKLFF. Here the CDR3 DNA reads TGTGCCAGTACTTACACAGCAACTAATGAAAAACTGTTTTTT.

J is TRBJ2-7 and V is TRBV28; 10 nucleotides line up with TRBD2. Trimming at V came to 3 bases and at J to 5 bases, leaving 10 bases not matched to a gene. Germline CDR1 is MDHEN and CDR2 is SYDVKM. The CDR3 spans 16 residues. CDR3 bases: TGTGCCAGCAGTTTGTCGGGAGCGGGAGGGCGAAACGAGCAGTACTTC. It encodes CASSLSGAGGRNEQYF.

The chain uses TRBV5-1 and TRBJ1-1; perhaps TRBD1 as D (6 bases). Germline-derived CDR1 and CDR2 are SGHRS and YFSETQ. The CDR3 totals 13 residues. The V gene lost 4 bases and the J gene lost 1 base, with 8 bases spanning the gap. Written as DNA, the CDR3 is TGCGCCAGCAGCCGGACAGAGAACACTGAAGCTTTCTTT. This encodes CASSRTENTEAFF. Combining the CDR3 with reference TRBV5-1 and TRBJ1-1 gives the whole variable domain KAGVTQTPRYLIKTRGQQVTLSCSPISGHRSVSWYQQTPGQGLQFLFEYFSETQRNKGNFPGRFSGRQFSNSRSEMNVSTLELGDSALYLCASSRTENTEAFFGQGTRLTVV.

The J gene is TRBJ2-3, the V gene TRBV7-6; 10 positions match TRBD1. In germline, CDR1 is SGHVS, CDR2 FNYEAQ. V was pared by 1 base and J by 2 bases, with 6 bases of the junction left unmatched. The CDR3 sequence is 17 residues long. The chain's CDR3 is CASSLGGQGWLTDTQYF. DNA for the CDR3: TGTGCCAGCAGCTTAGGGGGACAGGGGTGGCTCACAGATACGCAGTATTTT.

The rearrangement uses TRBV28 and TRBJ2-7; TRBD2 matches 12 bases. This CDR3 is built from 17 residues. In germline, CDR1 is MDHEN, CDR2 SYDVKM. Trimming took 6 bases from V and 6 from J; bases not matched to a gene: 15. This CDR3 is CASSGGLAGGNFFEQYF. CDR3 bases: TGTGCCAGCAGCGGGGGCCTAGCGGGAGGGAATTTCTTCGAGCAGTACTTC.

CDR3 bases: TGTGCCAGCAGCTCCCGGGTCCGACAGGGGGCAAAAGACTACACCATATATTTT. Its protein is CASSSRVRQGAKDYTIYF. The chain couples TRBV7-6 to TRBJ1-3; TRBD1 matches at 10 bases. Unmatched junction bases numbered 17, after V lost 4 bases and J lost 8 bases. Per germline, CDR1 SGHVS and CDR2 FNYEAQ. This CDR3 region has 18 residues. Full variable domain (outside the CDR3, taken from reference TRBV7-6 and TRBJ1-3): GAGVSQSPRYKVTKRGQDVALRCDPISGHVSLYWYRQALGQGPEFLTYFNYEAQQDKSGLPNDRFSAERPEGSISTLTIQRTEQRDSAMYRCASSSRVRQGAKDYTIYFGEGSWLTVV.

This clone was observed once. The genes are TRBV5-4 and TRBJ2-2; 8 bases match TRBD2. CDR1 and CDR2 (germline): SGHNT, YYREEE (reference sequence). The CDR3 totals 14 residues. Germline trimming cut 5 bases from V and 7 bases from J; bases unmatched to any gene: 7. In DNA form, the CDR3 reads TGTGCCAGCAGTAAAGCGGGAGAGGGCGGGGAGCTGTTTTTT. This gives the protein CASSKAGEGGELFF.

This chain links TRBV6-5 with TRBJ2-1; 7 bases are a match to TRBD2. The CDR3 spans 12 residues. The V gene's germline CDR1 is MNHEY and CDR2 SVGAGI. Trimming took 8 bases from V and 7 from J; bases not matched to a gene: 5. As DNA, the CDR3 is TGTGCCAGCTCCGGGGGAGGGAATGAGCAGTTCTTC. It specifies CASSGGGNEQFF.

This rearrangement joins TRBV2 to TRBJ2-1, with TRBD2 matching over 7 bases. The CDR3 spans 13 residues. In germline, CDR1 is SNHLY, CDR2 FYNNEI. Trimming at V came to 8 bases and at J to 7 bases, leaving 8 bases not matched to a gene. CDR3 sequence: CASSSGRSNEQFF. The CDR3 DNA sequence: TGTGCCAGCTCTAGCGGACGTAGTAATGAGCAGTTCTTC.

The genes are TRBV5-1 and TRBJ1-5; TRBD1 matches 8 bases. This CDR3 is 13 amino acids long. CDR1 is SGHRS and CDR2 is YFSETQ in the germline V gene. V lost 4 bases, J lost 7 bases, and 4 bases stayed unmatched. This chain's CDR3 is CASSTGQGQPQHF. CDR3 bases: TGCGCCAGCAGCACCGGACAGGGCCAGCCCCAGCATTTT.

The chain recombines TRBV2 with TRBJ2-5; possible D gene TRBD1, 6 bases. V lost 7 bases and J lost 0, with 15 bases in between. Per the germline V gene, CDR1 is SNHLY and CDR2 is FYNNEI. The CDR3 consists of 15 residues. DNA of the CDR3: TGTGCCAGCAATCATCCCGGGACACACCAAGAGACCCAGTACTTC. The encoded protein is CASNHPGTHQETQYF.

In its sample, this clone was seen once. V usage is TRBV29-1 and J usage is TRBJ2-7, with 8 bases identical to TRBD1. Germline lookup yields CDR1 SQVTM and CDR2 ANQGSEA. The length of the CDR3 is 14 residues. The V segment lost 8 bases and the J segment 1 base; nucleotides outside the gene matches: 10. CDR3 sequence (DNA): TGCAGCCTTGGACAGGGACTTCTTTCCTACGAGCAGTACTTC. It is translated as CSLGQGLLSYEQYF.

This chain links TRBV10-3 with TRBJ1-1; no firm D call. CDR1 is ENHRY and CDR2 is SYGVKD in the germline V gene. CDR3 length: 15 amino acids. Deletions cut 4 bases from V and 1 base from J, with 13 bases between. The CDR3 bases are TGTGCCATCAGTGTTGGAAAGGGAGGGAACACTGAAGCTTTCTTT. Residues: CAISVGKGGNTEAFF.

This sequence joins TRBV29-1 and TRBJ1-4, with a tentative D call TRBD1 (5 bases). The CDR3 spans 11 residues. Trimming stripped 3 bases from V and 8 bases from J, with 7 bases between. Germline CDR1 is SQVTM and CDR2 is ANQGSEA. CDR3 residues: CSVDQGEKLFF. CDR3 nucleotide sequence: TGCAGCGTTGACCAGGGCGAAAAACTGTTTTTT.

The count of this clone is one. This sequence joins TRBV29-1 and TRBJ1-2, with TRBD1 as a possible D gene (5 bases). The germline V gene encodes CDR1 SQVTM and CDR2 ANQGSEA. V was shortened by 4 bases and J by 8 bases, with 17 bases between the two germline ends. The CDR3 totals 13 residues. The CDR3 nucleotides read TGCAGCGTTGCCCTCCGGGGGGTAAAGGGCTACACCTTC. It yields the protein CSVALRGVKGYTF.

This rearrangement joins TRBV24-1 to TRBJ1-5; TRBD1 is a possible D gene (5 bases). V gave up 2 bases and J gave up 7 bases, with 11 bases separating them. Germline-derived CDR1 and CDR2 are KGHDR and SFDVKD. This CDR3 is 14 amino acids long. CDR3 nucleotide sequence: TGTGCCACCAGTGATTGGAGGGGCGGGCAGCCCCAGCATTTT. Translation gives CATSDWRGGQPQHF.

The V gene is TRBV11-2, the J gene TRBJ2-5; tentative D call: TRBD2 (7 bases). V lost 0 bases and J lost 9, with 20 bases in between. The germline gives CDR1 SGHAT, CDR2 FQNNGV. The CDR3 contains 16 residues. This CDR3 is CASSLDLGGGSVSQYF. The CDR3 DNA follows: TGTGCCAGCAGCTTAGATCTGGGAGGGGGTAGCGTTTCCCAGTACTTC.

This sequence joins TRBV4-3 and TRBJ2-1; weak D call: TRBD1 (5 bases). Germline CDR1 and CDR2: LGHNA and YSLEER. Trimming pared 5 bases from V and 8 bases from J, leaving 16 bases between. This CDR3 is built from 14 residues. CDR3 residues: CASSSEDIFDEQFF. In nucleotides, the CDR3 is TGCGCCAGCAGCTCCGAGGACATTTTCGATGAGCAGTTCTTC.

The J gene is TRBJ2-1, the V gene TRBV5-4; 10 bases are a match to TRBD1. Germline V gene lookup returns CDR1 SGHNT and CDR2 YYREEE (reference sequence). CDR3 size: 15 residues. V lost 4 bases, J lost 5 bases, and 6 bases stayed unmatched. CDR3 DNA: TGTGCCAGCAGCCCCCCCGGGACAGGGGACAATGAGCAGTTCTTC. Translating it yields CASSPPGTGDNEQFF.

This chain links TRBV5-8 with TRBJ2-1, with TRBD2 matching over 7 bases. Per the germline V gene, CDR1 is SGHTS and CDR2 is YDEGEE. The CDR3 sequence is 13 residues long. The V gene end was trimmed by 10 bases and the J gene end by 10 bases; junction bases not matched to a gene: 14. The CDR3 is CAGAGAGVVEQFF. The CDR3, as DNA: TGTGCCGGCGCGGGTGCGGGGGTGGTGGAGCAGTTCTTC. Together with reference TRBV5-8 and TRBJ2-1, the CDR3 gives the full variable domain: EAGVTQSPTHLIKTRGQQATLRCSPISGHTSVYWYQQALGLGLQFLLWYDEGEERNRGNFPPRFSGRQFPNYSSELNVNALELEDSALYLCAGAGAGVVEQFFGPGTRLTVL.